These 20 T cell receptor beta chains came from one sample sequenced in a study of shared clonotypes between healthy human individuals. Repertoires were generated with immunoSEQ multiplex PCR, while TCRdb's copy carries only in-frame clones and drops some. The sample yields some 2 million clones, 85% to 95% seen once. The source material was naive CD4+ T cells sorted from blood. Subset: CD45RA+ positively selected. These receptors all come from a man between 18 and 29 years old in good health.

The chain links TRBV5-1 to TRBJ1-1; D is possibly TRBD1 (6 bases). The germline V gene encodes CDR1 SGHRS and CDR2 YFSETQ. V dropped 4 bases and J dropped 9 bases, with 16 bases sitting between them. The CDR3 has 13 residues. The CDR3 region has the DNA TGCGCCAGCAGCCCACTAGGGGGGGTCCAAGCTTTCTTT. Translated: CASSPLGGVQAFF.

J is TRBJ2-4 and V is TRBV28, with 8 bases fitting TRBD2. Germline CDR1 reads MDHEN; CDR2 reads SYDVKM. The length of the CDR3 is 13 residues. With 8 bases clipped from V and 5 bases from J, the junction kept 5 bases outside the gene matches. The CDR3 region has the DNA TGTGCCAGCCCCCTGGGACTAGAAAACATTCAGTACTTC. It translates to CASPLGLENIQYF.

The chain combines TRBV21-1 with TRBJ1-2. TRBV21-1 is reported as a pseudogene. CDR3 size: 17 residues. The CDR3 nucleotides read TGTGCCAGCAGCAAAGCGAAGATGTGGACTATGGGCTATGGCTACACCTTC. Translation: CASSKAKMWTMGYGYTF.

This chain joins TRBV27 and TRBJ2-7, with 11 bases aligning to TRBD2. J gave up 0 bases and V 6 bases, and 4 bases lay outside the gene matches. This CDR3 spans 15 amino acids. Germline CDR1 reads MNHEY; CDR2 reads SMNVEV (reference sequence). In DNA, the CDR3 is TGTGCCAGCAGGCCTACTAGCGGGAGCTCCTACGAGCAGTACTTC. Protein: CASRPTSGSSYEQYF.

The genes are TRBV7-8 and TRBJ1-4, with 9 positions matching TRBD1. V dropped 1 base and J dropped 2; count of bases not matched to a gene: 2. Germline assignment: CDR1 SGHVS and CDR2 FQNEAQ. The CDR3 totals 16 residues. CDR3 in DNA: TGTGCCAGCAGCTTAGGGACAGGGGTTACTAATGAAAAACTGTTTTTT. Translation gives CASSLGTGVTNEKLFF. Full variable domain (remainder filled in from reference TRBV7-8 and TRBJ1-4): GAGVSQSPRYKVAKRGQDVALRCDPISGHVSLFWYQQALGQGPEFLTYFQNEAQLDKSGLPSDRFFAERPEGSVSTLKIQRTQQEDSAVYLCASSLGTGVTNEKLFFGSGTQLSVL.

The rearrangement joins TRBV6-5 to TRBJ1-5; no reliable D call. With 5 bases removed from V and 11 bases from J, the gap between germline ends came to 16 bases. The CDR3 covers 13 residues. The germline V gene encodes CDR1 MNHEY and CDR2 SVGAGI. CDR3 nucleotide sequence: TGTGCCAGCAGTGCCCGGGGTTTCGGGGCCCAGCATTTT. Translated, it gives CASSARGFGAQHF.

V and J are TRBV6-4 and TRBJ2-5; perhaps TRBD2 as D (6 bases). Trimming shortened V by 5 bases and J by 2 bases, and 24 bases separated the two germline ends. The CDR3 loop spans 18 amino acids. Per the germline V gene, CDR1 is MRHNA and CDR2 is SNTAGT. This CDR3 reads CASSPPPLGRDLQETQYF. The CDR3 bases are TGTGCCAGCAGTCCCCCTCCGTTGGGGCGGGATCTGCAAGAGACCCAGTACTTC.

The CDR3 spells CSHGGRAYEQYF. The CDR3 nucleotides read TGCAGCCACGGGGGCAGGGCATACGAGCAGTACTTC. The chain employs TRBV29-1 and TRBJ2-7; either TRBD1 or TRBD2 may supply D (6 bases each). This CDR3 spans 12 amino acids. V was shortened by 8 bases and J by 4 bases, with 15 bases between the two germline ends. From germline, CDR1 is SQVTM and CDR2 ANQGSEA.

The chain recombines TRBV28 with TRBJ1-1; possibly TRBD1 for D (5 bases). Germline CDR1 reads MDHEN; CDR2 reads SYDVKM. The CDR3 length is 15 residues. With 5 bases removed from V and 10 bases from J, the gap between germline ends came to 23 bases. The CDR3 region is CASSLYQPDRLGAFF. DNA for the CDR3: TGTGCCAGCAGTCTGTACCAACCCGACAGACTGGGAGCTTTCTTT.

Regarding this clone: Other DNA sequences in this sample translate to the same CDR3. V usage is TRBV14 and J usage is TRBJ2-7; D not certain. V was shortened by 1 base and J by 2 bases, with 9 bases between the two germline ends. This CDR3 has 14 residues. Germline assignment: CDR1 SGHDN and CDR2 FVKESK. This chain's CDR3 is CASSQVGDPYEQYF. CDR3 sequence (DNA): TGTGCCAGCAGCCAAGTTGGTGATCCCTACGAGCAGTACTTC.

This chain uses TRBV7-2 with TRBJ2-5; perhaps D is TRBD1 or TRBD2 (5 bases each). Germline V gene sequence: CDR1 SGHTA, CDR2 FQGNSA. Trimming pared 5 bases from V and 5 bases from J, leaving 15 bases between. This CDR3 is 14 amino acids long. Here the CDR3 DNA reads TGTGCCAGCAGCAGACTGTGGGGGTGGGAGACCCAGTACTTC. It is translated as CASSRLWGWETQYF. Full variable domain (remainder filled in from reference TRBV7-2 and TRBJ2-5): GAGVSQSPSNKVTEKGKDVELRCDPISGHTALYWYRQSLGQGLEFLIYFQGNSAPDKSGLPSDRFSAERTGGSVSTLTIQRTQQEDSAVYLCASSRLWGWETQYFGPGTRLLVL.

The chain links TRBV10-2 to TRBJ2-2, with TRBD1 matching over 7 bases. This CDR3 spans 13 amino acids. The germline V gene encodes CDR1 WSHSY and CDR2 SAAADI. Trimming cost V 5 bases and J 5 bases; bases outside gene matches: 2. CDR3 amino acids: CASSTTGTGELFF. The DNA for the CDR3 is TGCGCCAGCAGTACGACAGGGACCGGGGAGCTGTTTTTT.

As to this clone: Other nucleotide sequences from this sample produce the same CDR3. The chain recombines TRBV18 with TRBJ1-1; the match to TRBD1 covers 8 bases. J lost 2 bases, V lost 2 bases, and 4 bases had no gene match. The CDR3 extends over 15 amino acids. CDR1 KGHSH and CDR2 LQKENI come from the germline V gene. The CDR3 loop is CASSPRQGPNTEAFF. The DNA for the CDR3 is TGTGCCAGCTCACCAAGACAGGGGCCAAACACTGAAGCTTTCTTT. Supplemented by reference TRBV18 and TRBJ1-1, the full variable domain reads NAGVMQNPRHLVRRRGQEARLRCSPMKGHSHVYWYRQLPEEGLKFMVYLQKENIIDESGMPKERFSAEFPKEGPSILRIQQVVRGDSAAYFCASSPRQGPNTEAFFGQGTRLTVV.

This CDR3 is CASHRTSGGPGPQYF. Here the CDR3 DNA reads TGTGCCAGCCACAGGACTAGCGGGGGGCCGGGGCCCCAGTACTTC. The rearrangement joins TRBV27 to TRBJ2-5; 14 nucleotides align to TRBD2. CDR3 length: 15 residues. CDR1 MNHEY and CDR2 SMNVEV come from the germline V gene (reference sequence). Trimming removed 8 bases from V and 9 bases from J; junction bases left unmatched: 11.

The rearrangement links TRBV5-4 to TRBJ1-2, with D unclear. The ends were cut back, 2 bases at V and 4 bases at J, with 12 bases in the middle. Germline-derived CDR1 and CDR2 are SGHNT and YYREEE (reference sequence). The CDR3 consists of 14 residues. CDR3 in amino acids: CASSLGDGFYGYTF. The CDR3 DNA sequence: TGTGCCAGCAGCTTAGGAGATGGGTTCTATGGCTACACCTTC.

The chain recombines TRBV6-6 with TRBJ2-7; 13 nucleotides agree with TRBD2. This CDR3 has 15 residues. Germline V gene lookup returns CDR1 MNHNY and CDR2 SVGAGI (reference sequence). The V segment lost 6 bases and the J segment 2 bases; nucleotides outside the gene matches: 4. DNA for the CDR3: TGTGCCAGCAGAGAACTAGCGGGAGGGGCCTACGAGCAGTACTTC. This sequence encodes CASRELAGGAYEQYF.

This chain connects TRBV5-1 to TRBJ2-3, with TRBD2 identical over 7 bases. Germline-derived CDR1 and CDR2 are SGHRS and YFSETQ. The CDR3 totals 15 residues. V shed 5 bases and J 0 bases; nucleotides not matched to a gene: 6. This chain's CDR3 is CASSLLAPSTDTQYF. Here the CDR3 DNA reads TGCGCCAGCAGTTTACTAGCGCCTAGCACAGATACGCAGTATTTT.

As for this clone: Other DNA sequences within the sample encode an identical CDR3. V usage is TRBV5-1 and J usage is TRBJ1-5; D remains ambiguous. The CDR3 sequence is 14 residues long. V gave up 2 bases and J gave up 0 bases, with 6 bases separating them. Germline CDR1 is SGHRS and CDR2 is YFSETQ. The CDR3 nucleotides are TGCGCCAGCAGCTTCGGAGATAGCAATCAGCCCCAGCATTTT. Translating it yields CASSFGDSNQPQHF.

In the case of this clone: The same CDR3 is also encoded by other DNA sequences in this sample. The chain uses TRBV30 and TRBJ2-7; D tentatively reads TRBD1 or TRBD2 (5 bases each). The CDR3 runs 12 residues. The V end was cut by 5 bases, the J end by 0 bases, with 8 bases between. The V gene's germline CDR1 is GTSNPN and CDR2 SVGIG (reference sequence). CDR3 sequence reads: CAWGGHSYEQYF. CDR3 nucleotide sequence: TGTGCCTGGGGAGGACACTCCTACGAGCAGTACTTC. Full variable domain (outside the CDR3, taken from reference TRBV30 and TRBJ2-7): SQTIHQWPATLVQPVGSPLSLECTVEGTSNPNLYWYRQAAGRGLQLLFYSVGIGQISSEVPQNLSASRPQDRQFILSSKKLLLSDSGFYLCAWGGHSYEQYFGPGTRLTVT.

This clone is a singleton in its sample. This same CDR3 is encoded by further DNA sequences in the sample. The V call is TRBV30, the J call TRBJ1-1; unclear D gene. Germline CDR1 reads GTSNPN; CDR2 reads SVGIG (reference sequence). V lost 5 bases, J lost 2 bases, and 9 bases lay in between. The CDR3 has 12 residues. The CDR3 nucleotides are TGTGCCTGGGGACGGAGAAACACTGAAGCTTTCTTT. It specifies CAWGRRNTEAFF.